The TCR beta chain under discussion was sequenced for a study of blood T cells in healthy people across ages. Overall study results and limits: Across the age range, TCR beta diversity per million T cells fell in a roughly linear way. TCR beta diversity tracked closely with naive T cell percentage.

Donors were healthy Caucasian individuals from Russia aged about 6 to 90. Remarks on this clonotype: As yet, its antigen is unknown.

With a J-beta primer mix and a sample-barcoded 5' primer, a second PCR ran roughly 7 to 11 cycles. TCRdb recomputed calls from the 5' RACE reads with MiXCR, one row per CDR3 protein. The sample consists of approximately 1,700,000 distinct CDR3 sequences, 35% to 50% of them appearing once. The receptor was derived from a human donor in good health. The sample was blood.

CDR3 residues: CASKRDFGSTDTQYF. CDR3 bases: TGTGCCAGCAAAAGGGACTTTGGAAGCACAGATACGCAGTATTTT. V gene TRBV6-5 combines with J gene TRBJ2-3; D is perhaps TRBD2 (6 bases). Trimming shortened V by 7 bases and J by 0 bases, and 14 bases separated the two germline ends. The CDR3 length is 15 residues. Per germline, CDR1 MNHEY and CDR2 SVGAGI.